What follows are 30 T cell receptor beta chains derived from one specimen sequenced in a study of metastatic and nonmetastatic thyroid tumors. TCRdb re-called the PCR reads via MiXCR. This sample yields roughly 30,000 clones, of which less than 25% are seen a single time; roughly two fifths belongs to the top ten. No patient received treatment before thyroid surgery. The specimen was blood. The receptors stem from a female donor with papillary thyroid cancer or a benign thyroid nodule (not recorded which). Some clones in this sample may be carry-over from other donors' samples.

V is TRBV30 and J is TRBJ1-5; tentative D call: TRBD1 (5 bases). CDR1 GTSNPN and CDR2 SVGIG come from the germline V gene (reference sequence). The ends were cut back, 3 bases at V and 0 bases at J, with 15 bases in the middle. This CDR3 region has 16 residues. The chain's CDR3 is CAWSEPGPNSNQPQHF. The CDR3 DNA sequence: TGTGCCTGGAGCGAACCGGGACCTAATAGCAATCAGCCCCAGCATTTT.

The chain joins TRBV3-1 to TRBJ2-3; D call uncertain. Germline CDR1 reads LGHDT; CDR2 reads YNNKEL (reference sequence). The germline V and J ends were trimmed by 1 base and 2 bases, with 10 bases remaining between them. The CDR3 is 15 amino acids. CDR3 loop: CASSQALRITDTQYF. As DNA, the CDR3 is TGTGCCAGCAGCCAAGCACTGAGGATCACAGATACGCAGTATTTT.

This clone came up many times. The chain links TRBV4-3 to TRBJ2-7; 13 bases align to TRBD2. Germline loops: CDR1 LGHNA, CDR2 YSLEER. The J segment lost 5 bases and the V segment lost 3 bases, leaving 4 bases of the junction unmatched. The CDR3 contains 15 residues. The CDR3 bases are TGCGCCAGCAGCCAGAGACTAGCGGGAGGAAACGAGCAGTACTTC. Translated: CASSQRLAGGNEQYF.

Concerning this clone: No conserved phenylalanine or tryptophan ends this CDR3, so it is likely a read error. V is TRBV5-1 and J is TRBJ2-1; D may match TRBD1 or TRBD2 (5 bases each). The J call is in doubt because the DNA end fits TRBJ2-7 better. The CDR3 has 15 residues. CDR1 is SGHRS and CDR2 is YFSETQ in the germline V gene. In nucleotides, the CDR3 is TGCGCCAGCAGCTTGGGGGACCTCTTGGGCTATGAGCAGTACTAC. Its translation: CASSLGDLLGYEQYY.

This clone was recorded at least ten times. J is TRBJ1-1 and V is TRBV5-6; 7 bases are a match to TRBD1. The trim removed 2 bases at V and 1 base at J, leaving 5 bases unmatched. Germline V gene lookup returns CDR1 SGHDT and CDR2 YYEEEE. The CDR3 consists of 15 residues. This CDR3 is CASSFPGQKNTEAFF. For the CDR3, the DNA is TGTGCCAGCAGCTTCCCGGGACAGAAGAACACTGAAGCTTTCTTT.

This clone is classed as medium-sized. The rearrangement joins TRBV6-1 to TRBJ2-6, with 8 positions matching TRBD1. The germline V gene encodes CDR1 MNHNS and CDR2 SASEGT. The CDR3 extends over 16 amino acids. Trimming removed 5 bases from V and 0 bases from J; junction bases left unmatched: 3. CDR3 sequence reads: CASSPGQGSGANVLTF. The CDR3 DNA sequence: TGTGCCAGCAGTCCCGGACAGGGCTCTGGGGCCAACGTCCTGACTTTC.

Remarks on this clone: The junction and the germline gene differ at one end; a read error may be behind it. The chain joins TRBV27 to TRBJ2-2; TRBD1 might be the D (6 bases). This CDR3 is built from 15 residues. Germline CDR1 reads MNHEY; CDR2 reads SMNVEV (reference sequence). DNA for the CDR3: TGTGCCAGCAGTTTAACGGGGTGGGACACCGGGGATCTGTTTTTT. Translation gives CASSLTGWDTGDLFF.

The sample holds a few counts of this clone. The rearrangement joins TRBV6-1 to TRBJ1-1; 10 bases agree with TRBD1. CDR1 is MNHNS and CDR2 is SASEGT in the germline V gene. The V and J ends lost 7 bases and 9 bases, in that order; junction bases with no gene match: 11. CDR3 length: 14 amino acids. CDR3 in DNA: TGTGCCAGCATTTGGGACAGGGGAAGGGAAAAAGCTTTCTTT. It encodes CASIWDRGREKAFF.

This sequence joins TRBV18 and TRBJ2-6; no reliable D call. Looked up from germline, CDR1 is KGHSH and CDR2 is LQKENI. V dropped 2 bases and J dropped 0 bases, with 8 bases sitting between them. The CDR3 is made up of 16 amino acids. CDR3 sequence: CASSPSFVSGANVLTF. In DNA form, the CDR3 reads TGTGCCAGCTCACCAAGTTTCGTCTCTGGGGCCAACGTCCTGACTTTC.

This clone has at least ten counts. V and J are TRBV10-3 and TRBJ1-5; D is ambiguous. V dropped 4 bases and J dropped 5 bases, with 9 bases sitting between them. This CDR3 region has 13 residues. The germline CDR1 and CDR2 sequences are ENHRY and SYGVKD. CDR3 DNA: TGTGCCATCAGTGCTGGGAAGGATCAGCCCCAGCATTTT. This encodes CAISAGKDQPQHF.

The chain joins TRBV20-1 to TRBJ2-1; 9 bases agree with TRBD1. The CDR3 extends over 16 amino acids. The V segment lost 6 bases and the J segment 5 bases; nucleotides outside the gene matches: 14. Germline assignment: CDR1 DFQATT and CDR2 SNEGSKA (reference sequence). CDR3 protein: CSAHDLDRGDHNEQFF. The CDR3 bases are TGCAGTGCCCACGACCTCGACAGGGGGGACCACAATGAGCAGTTCTTC.

This clone was seen ten or more times. The chain combines TRBV3-1 with TRBJ1-2; D gene ambiguous. Trimming cost V 5 bases and J 4 bases, with 11 bases left between them. The CDR3 contains 13 residues. CDR1 and CDR2 from the germline V gene are LGHDT and YNNKEL (reference sequence). The CDR3 spells CASSVRQVYGYTF. In nucleotides, the CDR3 is TGTGCCAGCAGCGTCAGACAAGTCTATGGCTACACCTTC.

The V call is TRBV24-1, the J call TRBJ2-1; 8 bases fit TRBD1. CDR1 and CDR2 (germline): KGHDR, SFDVKD. J gave up 8 bases and V 6 bases, and 5 bases lay outside the gene matches. The CDR3 loop spans 13 amino acids. DNA of the CDR3: TGTGCCACCAGTTCGGACAGGGTTCATGAGCAGTTCTTC. It specifies CATSSDRVHEQFF.

This clone was seen only a few times. The rearrangement uses TRBV4-1 and TRBJ1-1, with D possibly being TRBD1 (5 bases). CDR1 is MGHRA, CDR2 YSYEKL, per germline. The CDR3 loop spans 16 amino acids. V was clipped by 1 base and J by 0 bases, with 12 bases between them. CDR3: CASSQVPGFMNTEAFF. CDR3 in DNA: TGCGCCAGCAGCCAAGTCCCAGGGTTTATGAACACTGAAGCTTTCTTT.

This sequence joins TRBV14 and TRBJ2-2; D gene ambiguous. The CDR3 runs to 13 residues. With 2 bases removed from V and 4 bases from J, the gap between germline ends came to 5 bases. CDR1 is SGHDN and CDR2 is FVKESK in the germline V gene. CDR3 in amino acids: CASSQSRTGELFF. In nucleotides, the CDR3 is TGTGCCAGCAGCCAATCCCGCACCGGGGAGCTGTTTTTT. Filled out from reference TRBV14 and TRBJ2-2, the complete variable domain reads EAGVTQFPSHSVIEKGQTVTLRCDPISGHDNLYWYRRVMGKEIKFLLHFVKESKQDESGMPNNRFLAERTGGTYSTLKVQPAELEDSGVYFCASSQSRTGELFFGEGSRLTVL.

This clone came up a few times. The chain uses TRBV25-1 and TRBJ2-2; 12 nucleotides agree with TRBD1. This CDR3 is built from 16 residues. The V segment lost 4 bases and the J segment 6 bases; nucleotides outside the gene matches: 6. Germline CDR1 MGHDK, CDR2 SYGVNS. DNA for the CDR3: TGTGCCAGCAGTGCCGGGACAGGGGGCACGGCCGGGGAGCTGTTTTTT. This translates into CASSAGTGGTAGELFF.

This clone was counted between two and nine times. The rearrangement links TRBV6-1 to TRBJ2-7; TRBD2 agrees at 8 bases. The CDR3 is 14 residues long. Germline V lookup: CDR1 MNHNS, CDR2 SASEGT. After removal of 5 bases from V and 6 bases from J, the junction contained 9 bases not matched to a gene. This CDR3 reads CASSRLTSEGEQYF. In nucleotides, the CDR3 is TGTGCCAGCAGTCGATTGACTAGCGAAGGCGAGCAGTACTTC.

The chain links TRBV7-8 to TRBJ2-5, with D possibly being TRBD1 (6 bases). The V end lost 2 bases, the J end lost 5 bases, and 15 bases lay between the germline ends. The CDR3 consists of 15 residues. Germline lookup yields CDR1 SGHVS and CDR2 FQNEAQ. CDR3 DNA: TGTGCCAGCAGCTTAAATCAACACAGGGAGGAGACCCAGTACTTC. Its protein product is CASSLNQHREETQYF.

At least ten counts were recorded for this clone. J is TRBJ1-1 and V is TRBV10-3, with 9 bases aligning to TRBD1. This CDR3 is built from 16 residues. Germline lookup yields CDR1 ENHRY and CDR2 SYGVKD. V was clipped by 1 base and J by 7 bases; unmatched bases: 10. CDR3 loop: CAISEFAGQGLIEAFF. CDR3 nucleotide sequence: TGTGCCATCAGTGAGTTCGCCGGACAGGGGCTAATTGAAGCTTTCTTT.

CDR3 protein: CASRTGMLASYNEQFF. For the CDR3, the DNA is TGCGCCAGCAGAACAGGGATGCTAGCGTCCTACAATGAGCAGTTCTTC. This chain links TRBV5-1 with TRBJ2-1; the D gene could be TRBD1 or TRBD2 (6 bases each). The CDR3 has 16 residues. Trimming left V 5 bases short and J 1 base short, with 16 bases between. Germline CDR1 reads SGHRS; CDR2 reads YFSETQ. Drawing the rest from reference TRBV5-1 and TRBJ2-1, the complete variable domain is KAGVTQTPRYLIKTRGQQVTLSCSPISGHRSVSWYQQTPGQGLQFLFEYFSETQRNKGNFPGRFSGRQFSNSRSEMNVSTLELGDSALYLCASRTGMLASYNEQFFGPGTRLTVL.

The V gene is TRBV7-9, the J gene TRBJ1-2; possibly TRBD1 for D (5 bases). V was trimmed by 1 base and J by 3 bases, leaving 9 bases between them. This CDR3 is built from 14 residues. Germline values: CDR1 SEHNR, CDR2 FQNEAQ (reference sequence). CDR3 protein: CASSLGMTDYGYTF. CDR3 bases: TGTGCCAGCAGCTTAGGAATGACAGACTATGGCTACACCTTC.

This clone has a count of ten or more. J is TRBJ2-1 and V is TRBV19, with 8 nucleotides matching TRBD2. The CDR3 totals 15 residues. CDR1 is LNHDA, CDR2 SQIVND, per germline (reference sequence). J lost 4 bases, V lost 5 bases, and 7 bases had no gene match. CDR3 coding DNA: TGTGCCAGTAGTCCAACTAGCGGACTATACAATGAGCAGTTCTTC. It translates to CASSPTSGLYNEQFF.

As to this clone: A much larger clone sits a single nucleotide away, making a read error possible. The conserved phenylalanine or tryptophan is not found at the CDR3 terminus, so this likely reflects a read error. Distinct nucleotide sequences in the sample also encode this CDR3. The chain joins TRBV20-1 to TRBJ2-2; tentative D call: TRBD2 (7 bases). Germline CDR1 DFQATT, CDR2 SNEGSKA (reference sequence). CDR3 length: 14 residues. V was cut by 6 bases and J by 4 bases, with 15 bases left in between. The CDR3 bases are TGCAGTGCCCCGAGGGGGGGCAGCACCGGGGAGCTGTTTTCT. Translated, it gives CSAPRGGSTGELFS.

This clone was picked up a small number of times. It is likely a read error, because the conserved phenylalanine at the end of the CDR3 is missing. The genes are TRBV6-4 and TRBJ1-6; D not resolved. The germline V and J ends were trimmed by 0 bases and 5 bases, with 17 bases remaining between them. Germline V gene lookup returns CDR1 MRHNA and CDR2 SNTAGT. CDR3 length: 18 amino acids. DNA for the CDR3: TGTGCCAGCAGTGACTCGATATCACAGATGGCCAATAATTCACCCCTCCACATT. It is translated as CASSDSISQMANNSPLHI.

This clone was counted at least ten times. The chain is built from TRBV7-6 and TRBJ2-7; TRBD1 is a possible D gene (6 bases). The CDR3 sequence is 14 residues long. Germline assignment: CDR1 SGHVS and CDR2 FNYEAQ. Between the trimmed V and J ends, which lost 5 bases and 6 bases, there was a span of 17 bases. The CDR3 sequence: CASSQRQVGSEQYF. CDR3 DNA sequence: TGTGCCAGCAGCCAACGACAGGTCGGTAGCGAGCAGTACTTC.

V gene TRBV7-6 combines with J gene TRBJ2-1; D is possibly TRBD1 (5 bases). Trimming removed 4 bases at V and 7 bases at J, with 11 bases between. This CDR3 has 13 residues. Germline V gives CDR1 SGHVS, CDR2 FNYEAQ. CDR3 DNA sequence: TGTGCCAGCAGCTCTGAACAGGCTAATGAGCAGTTCTTC. Translating gives CASSSEQANEQFF.

This clone was seen only a few times. The junction departs from the called germline gene at one end, perhaps through a read error. The chain carries TRBV15 and TRBJ2-2; 10 bases align to TRBD2. Germline lookup yields CDR1 LNHNV and CDR2 YYDKDF (reference sequence). The CDR3 has 16 amino acids. As DNA, the CDR3 is TGTGCCAGCAGCCCTATAGCGGGAGGGAACACCGGGGAGCTGTTTTTT. Amino acid sequence: CASSPIAGGNTGELFF. Filled out from reference TRBV15 and TRBJ2-2, the complete variable domain reads DAMVIQNPRYQVTQFGKPVTLSCSQTLNHNVMYWYQQKSSQAPKLLFHYYDKDFNNEADTPDNFQSRRPNTSFCFLDIRSPGLGDTAMYLCASSPIAGGNTGELFFGEGSRLTVL.

This clone was found many times. The chain employs TRBV4-1 and TRBJ1-2; D may be TRBD1 (5 bases). The CDR3 has 16 amino acids. Trimming took off 4 bases at V and 0 bases at J, with 15 bases between the two ends. Germline values: CDR1 MGHRA, CDR2 YSYEKL. This CDR3 reads CASSLPGGPSNYGYTF. In DNA, the CDR3 is TGCGCCAGCAGCCTCCCGGGGGGACCTTCTAACTATGGCTACACCTTC.

This clone was picked up many times. The chain uses TRBV29-1 and TRBJ1-2; TRBD1 aligns across 7 bases. This CDR3 comprises 14 residues. V trimming: 7 bases; J trimming: 6 bases; junction bases outside the gene matches: 14. CDR1 is SQVTM and CDR2 is ANQGSEA in the germline V gene. CDR3: CSAPRQGTRNGYTF. CDR3 DNA: TGCAGCGCCCCCCGACAGGGAACAAGGAATGGCTACACCTTC.

In this sample, this clone turned up many times. The chain recombines TRBV3-1 with TRBJ1-6, with a weak D call TRBD1 (5 bases). The germline V gene encodes CDR1 LGHDT and CDR2 YNNKEL (reference sequence). The V and J ends lost 4 bases and 5 bases respectively, with 9 bases between them. The CDR3 runs 14 residues. CDR3 region: CASSPGHNNSPLHF. CDR3 in DNA: TGTGCCAGCAGCCCCGGACATAATAATTCACCCCTCCACTTT.